Shown below are 22 T cell receptor beta chains from a single sample sequenced in a study of CD8 T cells in ankylosing spondylitis. Study findings and constraints: Seemingly distinctive of ankylosing spondylitis blood was a TCR beta motif formed by eight highly homologous variants.

Their cognate antigens are unknown. One entry per CDR3 protein results from TCRdb running MiXCR on the 5' RACE reads. The sample carries about 510,000 distinct CDR3 sequences, approximately 5% recorded once. Sequences were obtained from blood, either unsorted or a sorted T cell fraction (not recorded which). The receptors shown here come from a male donor with ankylosing spondylitis.

This clonotype was seen a handful of times. The rearrangement links TRBV5-1 to TRBJ2-3; 7 bases align to TRBD1. The CDR3 contains 14 residues. The J segment lost 2 bases and the V segment lost 4 bases, leaving 4 bases of the junction unmatched. Germline-derived CDR1 and CDR2 are SGHRS and YFSETQ. The CDR3 reads CASSRDRITDTQYF. CDR3 DNA: TGCGCCAGCAGCCGGGACAGAATCACAGATACGCAGTATTTT.

This clonotype was detected many times. The chain employs TRBV20-1 and TRBJ2-5, with TRBD2 as a possible D gene (5 bases). V was shortened by 5 bases and J by 6 bases, with 13 bases between the two germline ends. This CDR3 region has 12 residues. The germline CDR1 and CDR2 sequences are DFQATT and SNEGSKA (reference sequence). CDR3 sequence reads: CSAPSNGKTQYF. CDR3 bases: TGCAGTGCTCCATCTAACGGGAAGACCCAGTACTTC.

This clonotype has ten or more counts. The gene calls are TRBV5-1 and TRBJ1-1; no reliable D call. V was trimmed by 0 bases and J by 1 base, leaving 7 bases between them. In germline, CDR1 is SGHRS, CDR2 YFSETQ. This CDR3 contains 14 residues. In nucleotides, the CDR3 is TGCGCCAGCAGCTTGGATGCATGGAACACTGAAGCTTTCTTT. This gives the protein CASSLDAWNTEAFF. The entire variable domain, with the rest obtained from reference TRBV5-1 and TRBJ1-1, is as follows: KAGVTQTPRYLIKTRGQQVTLSCSPISGHRSVSWYQQTPGQGLQFLFEYFSETQRNKGNFPGRFSGRQFSNSRSEMNVSTLELGDSALYLCASSLDAWNTEAFFGQGTRLTVV.

This clonotype was seen at least ten times. V is TRBV4-2 and J is TRBJ2-7; D gene uncertain. V was clipped by 1 base and J by 3 bases, with 13 bases between them. Per germline, CDR1 LGHNA and CDR2 YNFKEQ. The CDR3 sequence is 15 residues long. In nucleotides, the CDR3 is TGTGCCAGCAGCCAAGGGGGTCGGAGTTTCTACGAGCAGTACTTC. Encoded protein: CASSQGGRSFYEQYF.

This clonotype occurred many times. The chain is built from TRBV2 and TRBJ1-1; the D gene is possibly TRBD1 (6 bases). V was cut by 3 bases and J by 2 bases, with 22 bases left in between. The CDR3 is 18 amino acids. Germline CDR1 is SNHLY and CDR2 is FYNNEI. This CDR3 reads CASSDSPGQMGFNTEAFF. DNA of the CDR3: TGTGCCAGCAGTGATAGCCCGGGACAAATGGGGTTTAACACTGAAGCTTTCTTT.

This clonotype was seen many times. The chain combines TRBV10-3 with TRBJ2-7, with D tentatively TRBD1 or TRBD2 (5 bases each). The CDR3 is 15 amino acids. The germline V gene has CDR1 ENHRY and CDR2 SYGVKD. Trimming pared 7 bases from V and 0 bases from J, leaving 16 bases between. Here the CDR3 reads CAIMRDDLYSYEQYF. DNA of the CDR3: TGTGCCATCATGAGGGACGACCTATACTCCTACGAGCAGTACTTC.

At least ten counts were recorded for this clonotype. The rearrangement uses TRBV29-1 and TRBJ2-1; D unresolved. V lost 4 bases and J 3 bases, leaving 16 bases between the germline ends. The CDR3 contains 15 residues. Germline V gene lookup returns CDR1 SQVTM and CDR2 ANQGSEA. CDR3 loop: CSVAKSMDVYNEQFF. CDR3 coding DNA: TGCAGCGTTGCTAAATCCATGGACGTCTACAATGAGCAGTTCTTC.

The table lists this clonotype with many counts. The chain carries TRBV29-1 and TRBJ2-2; D not resolved. The V and J ends lost 5 bases and 5 bases respectively, with 15 bases between them. CDR1 SQVTM and CDR2 ANQGSEA come from the germline V gene. This CDR3 region has 14 residues. The CDR3 nucleotides read TGCAGCGTTAGGCTAGTGATGAATACCGGGGAGCTGTTTTTT. Translating it yields CSVRLVMNTGELFF.

The table lists this clonotype with many counts. The chain recombines TRBV12-3 or TRBV12-4 with TRBJ2-7; 7 nucleotides align to TRBD1. V shed 4 bases and J 3 bases; nucleotides not matched to a gene: 6. The CDR3 is 14 amino acids. CDR3 sequence (DNA): TGTGCCAGCAGTTCCATGCCAGGGGGCTACGAGCAGTACTTC. This sequence encodes CASSSMPGGYEQYF.

This clonotype was picked up many times. This chain uses TRBV14 with TRBJ1-4, with D possibly matching TRBD1 (6 bases). Between the trimmed V and J ends, which lost 0 bases and 13 bases, there was a span of 12 bases. The germline V gene has CDR1 SGHDN and CDR2 FVKESK. The CDR3 length is 13 residues. In nucleotides, the CDR3 is TGTGCCAGCAGCCAAGATCAAAGGGGGGGACTGTTTTTT. This encodes CASSQDQRGGLFF.

This clonotype has just a few counts. The chain links TRBV11-2 to TRBJ2-1; a possible D gene is TRBD2 (7 bases). CDR1 is SGHAT and CDR2 is FQNNGV in the germline V gene. CDR3 length: 15 amino acids. Trimming removed 3 bases at V and 3 bases at J, with 12 bases between. The CDR3 sequence is CASSFNGGLYNEQFF. The CDR3 DNA is TGTGCCAGCAGCTTTAACGGGGGGCTCTACAATGAGCAGTTCTTC.

In this sample, this clonotype turned up many times. V usage is TRBV27 and J usage is TRBJ2-2, with D perhaps TRBD1 or TRBD2 (6 bases each). V lost 4 bases and J 3 bases, leaving 18 bases between the germline ends. The germline CDR1 and CDR2 sequences are MNHEY and SMNVEV (reference sequence). CDR3 size: 17 residues. The CDR3 spells CASSSSRGRGDTGELFF. Here the CDR3 DNA reads TGTGCCAGCAGTTCGTCTCGGGGGCGCGGGGACACCGGGGAGCTGTTTTTT.

This clonotype was found a few times. The junction differs from germline at one of its ends, possibly a read error. The rearrangement joins TRBV7-7 to TRBJ2-3; TRBD2 agrees at 14 bases. There are 18 residues in the CDR3. Germline CDR1 and CDR2: SSHAT and FNYEAQ (reference sequence). Here the CDR3 reads CASSLRLAGGPETDTQYF. CDR3 sequence (DNA): TGTGCTAGCAGCTTGAGACTAGCGGGAGGGCCGGAGACAGATACGCAGTATTTT.

This clonotype appeared many times. This rearrangement joins TRBV10-3 to TRBJ1-1; no clear D gene. Germline values: CDR1 ENHRY, CDR2 SYGVKD. There are 15 residues in the CDR3. The V gene lost 3 bases and the J gene lost 3 bases, with 14 bases spanning the gap. In DNA, the CDR3 is TGTGCCATCAGTGAACGCGAGCGTAAGGACACTGAAGCTTTCTTT. It specifies CAISERERKDTEAFF.

This clonotype appeared many times. This chain connects TRBV6-6 to TRBJ1-3, with a tentative D call TRBD1 (5 bases). The germline gives CDR1 MNHNY, CDR2 SVGAGI (reference sequence). The V end lost 6 bases, the J end lost 4 bases, and 7 bases lay between the germline ends. The CDR3 totals 12 residues. The CDR3 nucleotides read TGTGCCAGCAGGGACACAGGAAACACCATATATTTT. Residues: CASRDTGNTIYF.

The chain uses TRBV3-1 and TRBJ2-1, with 13 positions matching TRBD2. Germline V gives CDR1 LGHDT, CDR2 YNNKEL (reference sequence). J lost 9 bases, V lost 6 bases, and 5 bases had no gene match. This CDR3 has 14 amino acids. As DNA, the CDR3 is TGTGCCAGCAGAACGACTAGCGGGAGGAGTGAGCAGTTCTTC. Its translation: CASRTTSGRSEQFF.

The rearrangement links TRBV28 to TRBJ2-4, with TRBD2 as a possible D gene (6 bases). V was shortened by 3 bases and J by 3 bases, with 12 bases between the two germline ends. The length of the CDR3 is 15 residues. The germline V gene encodes CDR1 MDHEN and CDR2 SYDVKM. The CDR3 nucleotides are TGTGCCAGCAGTTTTTTGGGGGGAGGCAAAAACATTCAGTACTTC. Its protein product is CASSFLGGGKNIQYF.

Ten or more counts support this clonotype. The chain uses TRBV29-1 and TRBJ2-7, with 7 nucleotides matching TRBD2. Germline CDR1 SQVTM, CDR2 ANQGSEA. CDR3 length equals 14 residues. J lost 0 bases, V lost 6 bases, and 8 bases had no gene match. The CDR3 DNA is TGCAGCGTGCTGGTGGGCGGGAGCTCCTACGAGCAGTACTTC. This gives the protein CSVLVGGSSYEQYF.

This chain joins TRBV7-2 and TRBJ1-5, with a tentative D call TRBD1 (5 bases). CDR1 and CDR2 from the germline V gene are SGHTA and FQGNSA. This CDR3 comprises 16 residues. Trimming took 4 bases from V and 2 from J, leaving 15 bases between them. CDR3 coding DNA: TGTGCCAGCAGCTGGGGCAGGGAGAGGGGCAATCAGCCCCAGCATTTT. It translates to CASSWGRERGNQPQHF.

This clonotype was counted at least ten times. This chain uses TRBV2 with TRBJ2-7; no clear D. Germline-derived CDR1 and CDR2 are SNHLY and FYNNEI. Between the trimmed V and J ends, which lost 4 bases and 3 bases, there was a span of 7 bases. CDR3 size: 12 residues. CDR3 residues: CASSGVVYEQYF. The CDR3 coding sequence is TGTGCCAGCAGTGGGGTGGTCTACGAGCAGTACTTC.

This clonotype appeared a few times. The rearrangement joins TRBV3-1 to TRBJ2-2, with a tentative D call TRBD2 (6 bases). Trimming shortened V by 4 bases and J by 4 bases, and 10 bases separated the two germline ends. Per the germline V gene, CDR1 is LGHDT and CDR2 is YNNKEL (reference sequence). This CDR3 comprises 14 residues. CDR3: CASSPGLSTGELFF. Written as DNA, the CDR3 is TGTGCCAGCAGCCCGGGACTCTCCACCGGGGAGCTGTTTTTT.

This clonotype was seen ten or more times. The gene calls are TRBV20-1 and TRBJ2-1, with TRBD1 as a possible D gene (5 bases). Trimming pared 5 bases from V and 0 bases from J, leaving 14 bases between. This CDR3 is built from 15 residues. Germline V gives CDR1 DFQATT, CDR2 SNEGSKA (reference sequence). The CDR3 DNA sequence: TGCAGTGCTTCTATGGGGCCCAGCTCCTACAATGAGCAGTTCTTC. It encodes CSASMGPSSYNEQFF.